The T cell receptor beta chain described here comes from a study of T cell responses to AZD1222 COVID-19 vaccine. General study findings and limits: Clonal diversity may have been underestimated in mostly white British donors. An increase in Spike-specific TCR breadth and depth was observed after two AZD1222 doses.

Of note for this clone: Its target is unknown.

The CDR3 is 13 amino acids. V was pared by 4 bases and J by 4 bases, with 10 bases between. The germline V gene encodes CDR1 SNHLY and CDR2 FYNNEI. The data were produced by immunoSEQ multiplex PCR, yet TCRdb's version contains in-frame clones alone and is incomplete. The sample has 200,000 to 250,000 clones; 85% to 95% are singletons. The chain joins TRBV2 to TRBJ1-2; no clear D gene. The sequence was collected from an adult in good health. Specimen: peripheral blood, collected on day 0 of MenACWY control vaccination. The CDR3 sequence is CASSVAQSYGYTF. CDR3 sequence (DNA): TGTGCCAGCAGTGTCGCACAGTCCTATGGCTACACCTTC.